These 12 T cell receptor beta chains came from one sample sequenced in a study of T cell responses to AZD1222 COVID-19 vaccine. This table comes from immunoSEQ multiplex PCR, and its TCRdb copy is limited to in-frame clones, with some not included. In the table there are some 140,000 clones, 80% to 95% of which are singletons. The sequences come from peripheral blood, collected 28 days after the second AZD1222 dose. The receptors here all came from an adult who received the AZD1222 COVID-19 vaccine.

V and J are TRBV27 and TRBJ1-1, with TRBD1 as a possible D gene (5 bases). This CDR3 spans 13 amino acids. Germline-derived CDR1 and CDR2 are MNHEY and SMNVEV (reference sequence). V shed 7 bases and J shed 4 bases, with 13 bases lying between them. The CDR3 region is CASKTDTFTEAFF. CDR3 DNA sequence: TGTGCCAGCAAAACGGACACCTTCACTGAAGCTTTCTTT.

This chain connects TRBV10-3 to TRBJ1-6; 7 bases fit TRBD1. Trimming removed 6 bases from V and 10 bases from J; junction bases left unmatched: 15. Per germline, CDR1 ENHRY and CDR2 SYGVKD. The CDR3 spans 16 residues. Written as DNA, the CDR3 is TGTGCCATCAGCAAAAGGGACAGACTGGTTTGGTCACCCCTCCACTTT. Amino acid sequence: CAISKRDRLVWSPLHF.

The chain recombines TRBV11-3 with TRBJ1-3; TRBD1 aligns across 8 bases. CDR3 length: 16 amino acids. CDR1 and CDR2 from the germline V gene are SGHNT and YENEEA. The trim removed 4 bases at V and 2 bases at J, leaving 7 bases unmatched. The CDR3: CASSSRTGITGNTIYF. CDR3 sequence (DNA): TGTGCCAGCAGCTCGAGGACAGGGATCACTGGAAACACCATATATTTT.

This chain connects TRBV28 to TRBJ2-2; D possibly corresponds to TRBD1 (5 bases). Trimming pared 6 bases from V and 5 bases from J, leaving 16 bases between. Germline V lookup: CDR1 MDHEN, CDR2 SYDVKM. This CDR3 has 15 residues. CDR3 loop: CASSFRTLGTGELFF. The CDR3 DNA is TGTGCCAGCAGCTTTAGGACATTAGGGACCGGGGAGCTGTTTTTT.

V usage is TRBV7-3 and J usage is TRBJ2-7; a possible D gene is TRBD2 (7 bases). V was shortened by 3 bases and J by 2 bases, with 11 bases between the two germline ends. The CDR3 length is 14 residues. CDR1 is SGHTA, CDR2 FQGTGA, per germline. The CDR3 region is CASSLGGQAYEQYF. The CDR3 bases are TGTGCCAGCAGCTTGGGGGGGCAGGCCTACGAGCAGTACTTC.

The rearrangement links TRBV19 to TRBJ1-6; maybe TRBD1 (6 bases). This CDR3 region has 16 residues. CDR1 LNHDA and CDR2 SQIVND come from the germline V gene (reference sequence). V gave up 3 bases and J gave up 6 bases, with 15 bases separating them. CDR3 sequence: CASSIGSRGFNSPLHF. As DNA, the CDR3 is TGTGCCAGTAGTATCGGATCCAGGGGCTTTAATTCACCCCTCCACTTT.

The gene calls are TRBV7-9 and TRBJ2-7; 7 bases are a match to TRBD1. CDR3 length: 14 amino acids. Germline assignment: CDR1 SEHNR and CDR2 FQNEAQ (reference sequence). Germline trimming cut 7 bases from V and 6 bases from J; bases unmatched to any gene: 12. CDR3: CASITTGELSEQYF. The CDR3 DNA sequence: TGTGCCAGCATCACAACAGGGGAGCTCTCCGAGCAGTACTTC.

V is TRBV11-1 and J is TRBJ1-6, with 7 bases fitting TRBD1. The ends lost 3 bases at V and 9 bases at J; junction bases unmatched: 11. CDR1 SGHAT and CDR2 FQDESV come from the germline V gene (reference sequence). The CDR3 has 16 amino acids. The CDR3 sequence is CASSLSRATGRSPLHF. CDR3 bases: TGTGCCAGCAGCTTGTCTCGTGCGACAGGGCGTTCACCCCTCCACTTT. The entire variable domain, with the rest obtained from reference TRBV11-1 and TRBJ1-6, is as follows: EAEVAQSPRYKITEKSQAVAFWCDPISGHATLYWYRQILGQGPELLVQFQDESVVDDSQLPKDRFSAERLKGVDSTLKIQPAELGDSAMYLCASSLSRATGRSPLHFGNGTRLTVT.

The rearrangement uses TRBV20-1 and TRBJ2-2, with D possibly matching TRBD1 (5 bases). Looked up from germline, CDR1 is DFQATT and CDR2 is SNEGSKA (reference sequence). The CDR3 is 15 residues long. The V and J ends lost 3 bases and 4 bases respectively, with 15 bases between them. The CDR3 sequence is CSASSGRVGTGELFF. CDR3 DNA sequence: TGCAGTGCTAGTTCTGGCAGGGTGGGCACCGGGGAGCTGTTTTTT.

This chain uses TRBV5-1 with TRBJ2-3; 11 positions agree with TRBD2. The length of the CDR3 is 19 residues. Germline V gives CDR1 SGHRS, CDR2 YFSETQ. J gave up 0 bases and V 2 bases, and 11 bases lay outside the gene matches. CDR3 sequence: CASSFILAGGLSSTDTQYF. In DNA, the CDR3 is TGCGCCAGCAGCTTTATCCTAGCGGGGGGCCTTTCTAGCACAGATACGCAGTATTTT.

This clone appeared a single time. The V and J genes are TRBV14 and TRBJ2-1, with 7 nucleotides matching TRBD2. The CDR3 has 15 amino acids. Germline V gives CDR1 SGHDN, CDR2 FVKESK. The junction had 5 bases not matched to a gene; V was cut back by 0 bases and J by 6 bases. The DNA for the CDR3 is TGTGCCAGCAGCCAAGACCCCGCGGGGGTCAATGAGCAGTTCTTC. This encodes CASSQDPAGVNEQFF.

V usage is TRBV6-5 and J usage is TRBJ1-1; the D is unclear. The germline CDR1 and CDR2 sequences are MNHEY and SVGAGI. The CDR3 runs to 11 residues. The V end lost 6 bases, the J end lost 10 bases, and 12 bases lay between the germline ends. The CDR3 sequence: CASSYPPLAFF. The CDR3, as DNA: TGTGCCAGCAGCTACCCGCCCCTAGCTTTCTTT.